This T cell receptor (beta chain) was retrieved from a study of molecular identifiers for immune sequencing clone quantification. In preparing bulk TCR libraries, previously described methods and listed TCR primers were used. TCRdb reprocessed the PCR reads via MiXCR and lists one record per CDR3 protein. Altogether under 9,500 distinct CDR3 sequences are present, 35% being singletons, with the ten largest covering about 7%. By share of the sample, this clonotype is medium-sized. As CD8+CD4-CCR7+CD45RA+ cells, naive CD8 T cells were sorted. This receptor was identified in a human donor in good health. Some libraries in this study had Jurkat cell RNA spiked in. The sequenced sample consisted of naive CD8+ T cells from blood, with Jurkat cell RNA spiked in. Described subset: FACS-sorted CD8+CD4-CCR7+CD45RA+ naive T cells.

CDR3 sequence: CASSRTGTDPHTQYF. For the CDR3, the DNA is TGTGCCAGCTCCCGTACCGGGACCGATCCACATACGCAGTATTTT. The chain combines TRBV7-9 with TRBJ2-3; D may be TRBD1 or TRBD2 (5 bases each). Trimming took off 8 bases at V and 7 bases at J, with 22 bases between the two ends. This CDR3 spans 15 amino acids. CDR1 is SEHNR, CDR2 FQNEAQ, per germline (reference sequence).